A selection of T cell receptor beta chains follows, all from one sample in a study of Tregs in tolerant kidney transplant recipients. Profiling relied on immunoSEQ multiplex PCR, and the TCRdb table lists in-frame clones only, not all of them. Of some 110,000 clones in the sample, 92% were seen once. What was sequenced was CD4+ T cells from blood. Every receptor here comes from a human donor in good health. Both conserved end residues are part of each CDR3.

J gene,V gene,CDR3 protein
TRBJ2-1,TRBV4-2,CASSLGTTIYNEQFF
TRBJ2-6,TRBV19,CASSPHPRTGALAGGIPGANVLTF
TRBJ1-6,TRBV5-5,CASSLTDSPLHF
TRBJ1-2,TRBV6-1,CASSGTGKYGYTF
TRBJ2-7,TRBV6-6,CASSPGSIYEQYF
TRBJ2-5,TRBV5-1,CASSLVGGRARQETQYF
TRBJ2-3,TRBV30,CACRTPGADTQYF
TRBJ2-1,TRBV5-4,CASSLGGGSYNEQFF
TRBJ2-3,TRBV9,CASSVGSSGYWGDTQYF
TRBJ2-7,TRBV4-2,CASSQETGLREQYF
TRBJ2-1,TRBV9,CASTPLGRYNEQFF
TRBJ1-1,TRBV20-1,CSAGPRGKAFF
TRBJ2-7,TRBV5-8,CASNGAWLGSGSYEQYF
TRBJ2-7,TRBV20-1,CSSTGKYEQYF
TRBJ2-1,TRBV10-3,CAISLEGSYNEQFF
TRBJ2-1,TRBV5-4,CASSQYGGDRYNEQFF
TRBJ1-5,TRBV5-8,CASSLDYQPQHF
TRBJ2-7,TRBV25-1,CASSEFTGQGAYEQYF
TRBJ2-1,TRBV10-1,CASSELGGNEQFF
TRBJ2-5,TRBV18,CASSPQAGETQYF
TRBJ1-2,TRBV25-1,CASSAQGSNYGYTF
TRBJ2-7,TRBV18,CASSPTGTGSSYEQYF
TRBJ2-7,TRBV12-5,CASGLEPDSYEQYF
TRBJ2-5,TRBV5-1,CASSSDPGETQYF
TRBJ2-4,TRBV30,CAWSGTGQGTIQYF
TRBJ1-3,TRBV25-1,CASSEYMAYGNTIYF
TRBJ2-1,TRBV7-8,CASSLTRRLEEQFF
TRBJ2-7,TRBV27,CASRLKGQGLTSYEQYF
TRBJ2-1,TRBV5-1,CASVLATNPRDEQFF
TRBJ2-5,TRBV7-9,CASSLLGETQYF